This TCR beta chain was captured in a study of T cells in Graves' hyperthyroidism and ophthalmopathy. Overall study results and limits: Ophthalmopathy was told apart from stable hyperthyroidism by a 13 V-J model. Blood held most thyroid clonotypes expanded above 0.001 frequency. Ophthalmopathy was predicted by the model a median of about 6.7 months ahead of onset.

What was amplified from RNA transcripts were TCR beta CDR3 regions. Primed by the HTBI set, a first-round RT-PCR was run on the TCR CDR3. TCRdb re-analysed the multiplex PCR reads in MiXCR, keeping a single row per CDR3 protein. This sample has roughly 570,000 distinct CDR3 sequences; around 42% occur once, and the top ten carry about 8.3%. This clonotype was counted many times. Its specificity is not known. This CDR3 is 18 amino acids long. CDR1 is SGHNT, CDR2 YENEEA, per germline. Trimming pared 4 bases from V and 0 bases from J, leaving 19 bases between. Over 18 months, lack of ophthalmopathy progression marked Graves' hyperthyroidism as stable.

The chain recombines TRBV11-3 with TRBJ1-3, with a tentative D call TRBD1 (6 bases). The specimen sequenced was peripheral blood or thyroid tissue (not recorded which). The receptor's source is a woman between 18 and 30 years old with Graves' hyperthyroidism. CDR3 bases: TGTGCCAGCAGCTCCTACCGCTCGGGACAAATCTCTGGAAACACCATATATTTT. As protein: CASSSYRSGQISGNTIYF.